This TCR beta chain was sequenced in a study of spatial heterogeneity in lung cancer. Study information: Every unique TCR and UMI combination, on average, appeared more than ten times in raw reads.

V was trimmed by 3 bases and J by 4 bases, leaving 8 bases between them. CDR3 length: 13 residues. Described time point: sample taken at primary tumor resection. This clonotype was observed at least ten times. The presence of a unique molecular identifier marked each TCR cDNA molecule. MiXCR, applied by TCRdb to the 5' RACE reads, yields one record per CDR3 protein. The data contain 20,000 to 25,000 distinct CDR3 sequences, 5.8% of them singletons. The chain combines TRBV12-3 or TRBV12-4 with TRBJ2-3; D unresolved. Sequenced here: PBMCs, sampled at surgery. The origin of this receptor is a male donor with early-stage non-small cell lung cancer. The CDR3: CASSFGGPDTQYF. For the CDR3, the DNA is TGTGCCAGCAGTTTTGGTGGTCCAGATACGCAGTATTTT.